This record concerns one T cell receptor (beta chain) sequence. These data are taken from a study of blood T cells in healthy people across ages. The authors ran a second PCR of roughly 6 to 12 cycles using a sample-barcoded 5' primer and a J-beta primer mix. Sequencing yielded, for each sample, at least 2.5 million paired-end reads carrying CDR3. MiXCR, run by TCRdb on the 5' RACE reads, gives a single entry per CDR3 protein. In the table there are about 1.8 million distinct CDR3 sequences, around half of which are singletons. Investigators took 9.5 to 10 milliliters of peripheral blood from every donor. This CDR3 is built from 14 residues.

Material: blood. The sequence derives from a woman between 40 and 55 years old in good health. The V gene is TRBV21-1, the J gene TRBJ2-3; the DNA was not compared with TRBD1, the D call given in the table. TRBV21-1 is assigned pseudogene status. CDR3 bases: TGTGCCACCATCCCAGGACAGAATTTAGATACGCAGTATTTT. This translates into CATIPGQNLDTQYF.